The source of this T cell receptor beta chain is a study of T cell responses to AZD1222 COVID-19 vaccine. Study observations and caveats: Samples come after the peak T cell response, not at day 14. Increased Spike-specific TCR breadth and depth were observed after two AZD1222 doses.

As regards this clone: What it binds is unknown.

Germline values: CDR1 MNHEY, CDR2 SVGAGI. Trimming removed 9 bases from V and 5 bases from J, with 13 bases in between. The CDR3 is made up of 12 amino acids. Here immunoSEQ multiplex PCR was the method, and the copy in TCRdb shows in-frame clones only, minus some. The sample comprises 55,000 to 75,000 clones, 85% of which are singletons, and over 20% rests with the top ten. This receptor was obtained from an adult in good health. The chain has TRBV6-5 and TRBJ1-1; possible D gene TRBD1, 6 bases. The sample here was peripheral blood, taken on day 0 of AZD1222 vaccination. For the CDR3, the DNA is TGTGCCAGTCCAAAGGGGGTTACTGAAGCTTTCTTT. Translated: CASPKGVTEAFF.